The 20 T cell receptor beta chains presented below share a single source sample, sequenced in a study of monozygotic twins with cystic fibrosis (dated by TCRdb to the early 2020s). The receptor library was made with the immunoSEQ multiplex PCR assay. TCRdb stores this immuneACCESS table with in-frame sequences only. Part of the clones is absent; in the studies checked, under half of the shortfall reflects unresolved V genes, and no reason is known for the rest. The sample profile shows tens of thousands of clones; 84% of them were found once. Roughly 1.7% of the sample goes to the ten largest clones. The sequencing input was blood. The receptors come from a girl aged 2-9 years with cystic fibrosis.

The chain recombines TRBV7-2 with TRBJ2-7; D call uncertain. The germline V gene has CDR1 SGHTA and CDR2 FQGNSA. V dropped 2 bases and J dropped 0 bases, with 14 bases sitting between them. This CDR3 region has 16 residues. CDR3 sequence (DNA): TGTGCCAGCAGCTTATCACCCAGTAGTCCCTCCTACGAGCAGTACTTC. Translating gives CASSLSPSSPSYEQYF. Variable domain in full (rest from reference TRBV7-2 and TRBJ2-7): GAGVSQSPSNKVTEKGKDVELRCDPISGHTALYWYRQSLGQGLEFLIYFQGNSAPDKSGLPSDRFSAERTGGSVSTLTIQRTQQEDSAVYLCASSLSPSSPSYEQYFGPGTRLTVT.

This clone has only a few counts. V usage is TRBV7-9 and J usage is TRBJ2-5; 8 nucleotides agree with TRBD2. V lost 5 bases, J lost 5 bases, and 4 bases stayed unmatched. The CDR3 consists of 13 residues. The germline V gene has CDR1 SEHNR and CDR2 FQNEAQ (reference sequence). The DNA of the CDR3 is TGTGCCAGCAGCGGACTAGCCGGGGAGACCCAGTACTTC. It translates to CASSGLAGETQYF.

This chain uses TRBV19 with TRBJ1-1, with a possible D match to TRBD1 (6 bases). The germline V and J ends were trimmed by 6 bases and 4 bases, with 12 bases remaining between them. The CDR3 is made up of 13 amino acids. Germline-derived CDR1 and CDR2 are LNHDA and SQIVND (reference sequence). In DNA form, the CDR3 reads TGTGCCAGTAGACAGGGAAGAGTCACTGAAGCTTTCTTT. It encodes CASRQGRVTEAFF. Variable domain in full (rest from reference TRBV19 and TRBJ1-1): DGGITQSPKYLFRKEGQNVTLSCEQNLNHDAMYWYRQDPGQGLRLIYYSQIVNDFQKGDIAEGYSVSREKKESFPLTVTSAQKNPTAFYLCASRQGRVTEAFFGQGTRLTVV.

The CDR3 is CASSASGGYTDTQYF. CDR3 nucleotide sequence: TGTGCCAGCAGCGCTAGCGGGGGATACACAGATACGCAGTATTTT. The V call is TRBV9, the J call TRBJ2-3; 10 bases match TRBD2. The germline gives CDR1 SGDLS, CDR2 YYNGEE. This CDR3 has 15 amino acids. The J segment lost 2 bases and the V segment lost 3 bases, leaving 3 bases of the junction unmatched. The full variable domain, rest sourced from reference TRBV9 and TRBJ2-3, is DSGVTQTPKHLITATGQRVTLRCSPRSGDLSVYWYQQSLDQGLQFLIQYYNGEERAKGNILERFSAQQFPDLHSELNLSSLELGDSALYFCASSASGGYTDTQYFGPGTRLTVL.

This clone was seen a single time. The rearrangement joins TRBV19 to TRBJ1-3; D unclear. Germline CDR1 LNHDA, CDR2 SQIVND (reference sequence). V dropped 6 bases and J dropped 0 bases, with 9 bases sitting between them. The CDR3 covers 14 residues. CDR3 DNA sequence: TGTGCCAGTAGCCCGAGCCCCTCTGGAAACACCATATATTTT. Residues: CASSPSPSGNTIYF.

V and J are TRBV5-1 and TRBJ2-7; 13 nucleotides agree with TRBD2. Trimming cost V 4 bases and J 4 bases; bases outside gene matches: 14. CDR3 length equals 18 residues. The germline V gene encodes CDR1 SGHRS and CDR2 YFSETQ. This chain's CDR3 is CASSPELAGGIFSYEQYF. In nucleotides, the CDR3 is TGCGCCAGCAGCCCCGAACTAGCGGGGGGGATATTTTCTTACGAGCAGTACTTC.

The V and J genes are TRBV5-6 and TRBJ2-7; D perhaps matches TRBD2 (6 bases). Between the trimmed V and J ends, which lost 4 bases and 2 bases, there was a span of 16 bases. In germline, CDR1 is SGHDT, CDR2 YYEEEE. CDR3 length: 15 amino acids. CDR3 protein: CASSRDGAGPYEQYF. CDR3 sequence (DNA): TGTGCCAGCAGCCGCGACGGAGCGGGCCCCTACGAGCAGTACTTC.

V usage is TRBV5-1 and J usage is TRBJ2-3; TRBD2 aligns across 7 bases. The CDR3 is made up of 16 amino acids. Germline CDR1 reads SGHRS; CDR2 reads YFSETQ. V trimming: 2 bases; J trimming: 1 base; junction bases outside the gene matches: 7. The CDR3 sequence is CASSLQSRGGTDTQYF. The CDR3, as DNA: TGCGCCAGCAGCTTACAATCCCGGGGGGGCACAGATACGCAGTATTTT.

The chain joins TRBV11-2 to TRBJ1-2, with D tentatively TRBD1 (5 bases). Germline assignment: CDR1 SGHAT and CDR2 FQNNGV. Between the trimmed V and J ends, which lost 3 bases and 4 bases, there was a span of 12 bases. This CDR3 is built from 14 residues. DNA of the CDR3: TGTGCCAGCAGCTTCTGGGGGAACGGCTATGGCTACACCTTC. It encodes CASSFWGNGYGYTF.

This chain connects TRBV6-6 to TRBJ2-1; D is perhaps TRBD1 or TRBD2 (5 bases each). Germline CDR1 and CDR2: MNHNY and SVGAGI (reference sequence). The CDR3 length is 14 residues. V shed 6 bases and J shed 2 bases, with 11 bases lying between them. The CDR3 region has the DNA TGTGCCAGCAGCCCCGTGGGACCCTACAATGAGCAGTTCTTC. The encoded protein is CASSPVGPYNEQFF.

The rearrangement uses TRBV2 and TRBJ1-2; D may be TRBD1 (6 bases). V lost 7 bases and J lost 3, with 12 bases in between. This CDR3 is 13 amino acids long. Germline CDR1 and CDR2: SNHLY and FYNNEI. CDR3 bases: TGTGCCAGCACAGGGGAGGGGCACTATGGCTACACCTTC. Protein product: CASTGEGHYGYTF.

V and J are TRBV30 and TRBJ1-2, with 9 bases fitting TRBD1. Losses at the gene ends were 7 bases for V and 5 bases for J; bases not matched to a gene: 8. This CDR3 has 13 residues. Germline-derived CDR1 and CDR2 are GTSNPN and SVGIG (reference sequence). The CDR3, as DNA: TGTGCCTTAACAGGGGGCGGCAATTATGGCTACACCTTC. Residues: CALTGGGNYGYTF.

The count of this clone is one. This chain joins TRBV6-6 and TRBJ2-7; TRBD1 agrees at 7 bases. The CDR3 spans 14 residues. Germline V gene data show CDR1 as MNHNY and CDR2 as SVGAGI (reference sequence). V shed 6 bases and J 2 bases; nucleotides not matched to a gene: 7. CDR3 nucleotide sequence: TGTGCCAGCAGCTATGGGACAGCAGCCTACGAGCAGTACTTC. As protein: CASSYGTAAYEQYF.

V is TRBV7-2 and J is TRBJ2-2; D remains ambiguous. Germline V gene sequence: CDR1 SGHTA, CDR2 FQGNSA. V lost 5 bases, J lost 6 bases, and 1 base lay in between. The length of the CDR3 is 10 residues. CDR3 loop: CASSPGELFF. CDR3 coding DNA: TGTGCCAGCAGCCCCGGGGAGCTGTTTTTT.

V gene TRBV13 combines with J gene TRBJ2-7; 12 bases are shared with TRBD2. Trimming cost V 6 bases and J 6 bases; bases outside gene matches: 6. The CDR3 is 14 residues long. Germline assignment: CDR1 PRHDT and CDR2 FYEKMQ (reference sequence). The CDR3 DNA is TGTGCCAGCAGGACTAGCGGGGGAAATGTCGAGCAGTACTTC. Its translation: CASRTSGGNVEQYF.

The gene calls are TRBV5-4 and TRBJ2-3; 7 bases fit TRBD2. Germline lookup yields CDR1 SGHNT and CDR2 YYREEE (reference sequence). V lost 10 bases to trimming and J lost 4 bases; unmatched junction nucleotides: 12. This CDR3 region has 14 residues. This CDR3 reads CAYTDRAGADTQYF. The DNA of the CDR3 is TGTGCCTATACCGATCGGGCGGGGGCAGATACGCAGTATTTT.

The V and J genes are TRBV15 and TRBJ1-5; 7 bases agree with TRBD1. CDR3 length: 17 residues. Germline V lookup: CDR1 LNHNV, CDR2 YYDKDF (reference sequence). V was pared by 1 base and J by 6 bases, with 12 bases of the junction left unmatched. CDR3 in DNA: TGTGCCACCAGCAGAGGACAGGGATCGGGATGGAGTCAGCCCCAGCATTTT. It specifies CATSRGQGSGWSQPQHF.

This chain joins TRBV30 and TRBJ2-2, with D possibly being TRBD1 or TRBD2 (5 bases each). Deletions cut 3 bases from V and 8 bases from J, with 16 bases between. This CDR3 has 14 residues. CDR1 GTSNPN and CDR2 SVGIG come from the germline V gene (reference sequence). DNA of the CDR3: TGTGCCTGGAGAGTACCGGGACCCCGGGGGGAGCTGTTTTTT. This translates into CAWRVPGPRGELFF.

V and J are TRBV5-6 and TRBJ2-7; D not certain. The germline V and J ends were trimmed by 0 bases and 11 bases, with 21 bases remaining between them. Per the germline V gene, CDR1 is SGHDT and CDR2 is YYEEEE. The CDR3 sequence is 15 residues long. Written as DNA, the CDR3 is TGTGCCAGCAGCTTGGCCGACCTCCTCAGACCCACGGAGTACTTC. Translating it yields CASSLADLLRPTEYF.

This clone was seen a single time. CDR3: CASSPQELGTEAFF. The CDR3 DNA reads TGTGCCAGCTCACCACAGGAACTGGGAACTGAAGCTTTCTTT. The gene calls are TRBV18 and TRBJ1-1; D is unresolved. Trimming shortened V by 1 base and J by 5 bases, and 11 bases separated the two germline ends. Per germline, CDR1 KGHSH and CDR2 LQKENI. The CDR3 totals 14 residues.